This T cell receptor (beta chain) was captured in a study of cytomegalovirus exposure and HLA in healthy donors. Study conclusions and caveats: Rare TCR sequences predominated, though certain public TCRs were found in many donors. The tendency of first-cohort TCR clusters to co-occur in the 90 to 150 validation repertoires was the finding of a later analysis.

The table came from immunoSEQ multiplex PCR; TCRdb's copy has only in-frame clones and leaves some out. Among approximately 280,000 clones listed, about 86% were seen once. This clone came up a few times. What it binds is not known. The junction had 7 bases not matched to a gene; V was cut back by 4 bases and J by 2 bases. This CDR3 region has 15 residues. Germline V gene sequence: CDR1 SNHLY, CDR2 FYNNEI. The sequence was obtained from a young woman in good health and CMV-seronegative. Material for sequencing was PBMCs. The chain has TRBV2 and TRBJ2-7; TRBD2 aligns across 8 bases. CDR3: CASSAGGGQPYEQYF. The CDR3 DNA reads as TGTGCCAGCAGTGCCGGCGGGGGGCAGCCCTACGAGCAGTACTTC.